These T cell receptor beta chains were read from a single sample in a study of T cell responses to AZD1222 COVID-19 vaccine. Method: immunoSEQ multiplex PCR; TCRdb's copy keeps in-frame clones and lacks some. The sample has 150,000 to 200,000 clones, 80% to 95% seen once. Specimen: peripheral blood, collected on day 0 of AZD1222 vaccination. These receptors were taken from an adult in good health. The CDR3 runs from the conserved cysteine through the conserved F or W. Fields, in order: V gene, J gene, D gene, clone size, CDR3 protein, CDR3 DNA. A D gene is named only where the DNA matches it firmly. Expanded clones are given a class, and other clones once, few, many or no size at all.

TRBV5-1	TRBJ1-2	NA	once	CASSLDHGAYGYTF	TGCGCCAGCAGCTTGGACCATGGAGCGTATGGCTACACCTTC
TRBV12-3/TRBV12-4	TRBJ1-2	NA	NA	CASRAPANGYTF	TGTGCCAGCAGGGCACCCGCTAATGGCTACACCTTC
TRBV6-2/TRBV6-3	TRBJ2-2	NA	NA	CASSAIWATNTGELFF	TGTGCCAGCAGTGCGATTTGGGCAACGAACACCGGGGAGCTGTTTTTT
TRBV5-1	TRBJ2-1	NA	NA	CASSLGIDNEQFF	TGCGCCAGCAGTTTAGGAATTGACAATGAGCAGTTCTTC
TRBV27	TRBJ2-7	TRBD1	NA	CASSFKGQGYEQYF	TGTGCCAGCAGTTTTAAGGGACAGGGCTACGAGCAGTACTTC
TRBV24-1	TRBJ1-1	TRBD1	NA	CATSEQGYTTEAFF	TGTGCCACCAGTGAACAGGGGTATACCACTGAAGCTTTCTTT
TRBV25-1	TRBJ1-6	NA	NA	CASSESPRWKYNSPLHF	TGTGCCAGCAGTGAAAGCCCCAGGTGGAAATATAATTCACCCCTCCACTTT
TRBV3-1/TRBV3-2	TRBJ1-1	NA	NA	CASSQGITRNTEAFF	TGTGCCAGCAGCCAAGGTATAACAAGGAACACTGAAGCTTTCTTT
TRBV3-1/TRBV3-2	TRBJ1-2	TRBD1	NA	CASSPRTGNYGYTF	TGTGCCAGCAGCCCCCGGACAGGAAACTATGGCTACACCTTC
TRBV7-9	TRBJ1-4	TRBD1	NA	CASSRRNRGRAEKLFF	TGTGCCAGCAGTCGGCGTAACAGGGGACGGGCTGAAAAACTGTTTTTT
TRBV6-5	TRBJ2-1	TRBD1	once	CASSWRGTGQFF	TGTGCCAGCAGTTGGAGGGGGACAGGGCAGTTCTTC
TRBV4-1	TRBJ1-6	NA	NA	CASSQDPGRSPLHF	TGCGCCAGCAGCCAGGACCCGGGGCGTTCACCCCTCCACTTT
TRBV4-1	TRBJ1-5	NA	NA	CASSRTPGKNQPQHF	TGCGCCAGCAGCCGAACGCCGGGAAAGAATCAGCCCCAGCATTTT
TRBV6-5	TRBJ1-2	TRBD1	NA	CASSSGQLWTYGYTF	TGTGCCAGCAGCTCGGGACAGCTTTGGACCTATGGCTACACCTTC
TRBV19	TRBJ1-2	TRBD1	NA	CASSPGTGYGYTF	TGTGCCAGTAGTCCGGGGACAGGCTATGGCTACACCTTC
TRBV9	TRBJ2-1	NA	NA	CASSRGALNEQFF	TGTGCCAGCAGCCGGGGGGCGCTCAATGAGCAGTTCTTC
TRBV7-9	TRBJ2-7	NA	NA	CASSPRARTPEQYF	TGTGCCAGCAGCCCTCGGGCTAGGACGCCCGAGCAGTACTTC
TRBV6-5	TRBJ1-4	NA	NA	CASSYDSGPNEKLFF	TGTGCCAGCAGTTACGATTCAGGGCCTAATGAAAAACTGTTTTTT
TRBV6-6	TRBJ2-5	NA	once	CASSYFGSRGTQYF	TGTGCCAGCAGTTACTTTGGATCGAGGGGGACCCAGTACTTC
TRBV6-5	TRBJ1-1	NA	NA	CASSYGGKVTEAFF	TGTGCCAGCAGTTATGGGGGTAAAGTTACTGAAGCTTTCTTT
TRBV5-1	TRBJ1-2	NA	NA	CASSPQGSVDYGYTF	TGCGCCAGCAGCCCACAGGGAAGTGTTGACTATGGCTACACCTTC
TRBV15	TRBJ1-2	NA	NA	CATQSTKGFNYGYTF	TGTGCCACCCAGAGCACGAAGGGGTTTAACTATGGCTACACCTTC
TRBV2	TRBJ1-6	TRBD1	NA	CASIGTGDDSPLHF	TGTGCCAGCATCGGGACAGGGGACGATTCACCCCTCCACTTT
TRBV7-6	TRBJ1-2	TRBD1	few	CASSLHTGEGYGYTF	TGTGCCAGCAGCTTACATACAGGGGAGGGCTATGGCTACACCTTC
TRBV5-1	TRBJ1-2	TRBD1	NA	CASSTQGAKGYTF	TGCGCCAGCAGCACACAGGGGGCCAAAGGCTACACCTTC
TRBV29-1	TRBJ1-4	NA	NA	CSVGGMATNEKLFF	TGCAGCGTTGGGGGAATGGCAACTAATGAAAAACTGTTTTTT
TRBV5-6	TRBJ2-1	NA	NA	CASSFIRNEQFF	TGTGCCAGCAGCTTTATCCGCAATGAGCAGTTCTTC
TRBV4-1	TRBJ2-1	TRBD1	NA	CASSQTGTGVGNEQFF	TGCGCCAGCAGCCAGACCGGGACAGGGGTCGGAAATGAGCAGTTCTTC
TRBV6-5	TRBJ1-1	NA	NA	CASSFRSPNTEAFF	TGTGCCAGCAGTTTTCGGTCACCTAACACTGAAGCTTTCTTT
TRBV19	TRBJ2-3	NA	NA	CASSILGDTQYF	TGTGCCAGTAGTATTCTCGGGGATACGCAGTATTTT
TRBV12-3/TRBV12-4	TRBJ2-5	NA	NA	CASSFSETQYF	TGTGCCAGCAGTTTCTCGGAGACCCAGTACTTC
TRBV10-1	TRBJ1-1	TRBD1	NA	CASSESIQGATEAFF	TGCGCCAGCAGTGAGTCGATACAGGGGGCCACTGAAGCTTTCTTT
TRBV7-7	TRBJ2-1	TRBD1	NA	CASSLDRGNNEQFF	TGTGCCAGCAGCCTAGACAGGGGAAACAATGAGCAGTTCTTC
TRBV3-1/TRBV3-2	TRBJ2-1	TRBD2	NA	CASSQERLAAWDEQFF	TGTGCCAGCAGCCAAGAACGCCTAGCGGCCTGGGATGAGCAGTTCTTC